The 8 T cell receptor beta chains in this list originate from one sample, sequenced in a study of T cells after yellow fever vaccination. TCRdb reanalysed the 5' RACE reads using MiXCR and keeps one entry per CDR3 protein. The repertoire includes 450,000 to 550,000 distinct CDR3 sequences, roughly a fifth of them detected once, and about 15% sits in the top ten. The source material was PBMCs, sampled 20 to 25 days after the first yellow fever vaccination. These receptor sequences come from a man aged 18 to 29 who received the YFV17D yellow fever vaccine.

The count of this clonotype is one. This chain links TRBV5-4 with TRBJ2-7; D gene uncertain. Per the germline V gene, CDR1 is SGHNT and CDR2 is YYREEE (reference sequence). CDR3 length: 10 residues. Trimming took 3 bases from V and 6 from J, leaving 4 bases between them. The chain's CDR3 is CASSCGEQYF. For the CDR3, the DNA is TGTGCCAGCAGCTGCGGCGAGCAGTACTTC.

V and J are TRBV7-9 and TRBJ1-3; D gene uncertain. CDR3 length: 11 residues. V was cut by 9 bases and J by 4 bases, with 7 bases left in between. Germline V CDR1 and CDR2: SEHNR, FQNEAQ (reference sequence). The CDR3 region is CASNNGNTIYF. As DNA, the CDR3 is TGTGCCAGTAATAACGGAAACACCATATATTTT.

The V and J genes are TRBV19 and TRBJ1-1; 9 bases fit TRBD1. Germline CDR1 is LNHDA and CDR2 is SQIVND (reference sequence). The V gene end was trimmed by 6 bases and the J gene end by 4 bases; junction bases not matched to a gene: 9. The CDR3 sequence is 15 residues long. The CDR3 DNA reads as TGTGCCAGTAGACCGGGACAGGGATGGGGCACTGAAGCTTTCTTT. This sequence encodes CASRPGQGWGTEAFF. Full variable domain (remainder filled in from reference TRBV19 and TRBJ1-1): DGGITQSPKYLFRKEGQNVTLSCEQNLNHDAMYWYRQDPGQGLRLIYYSQIVNDFQKGDIAEGYSVSREKKESFPLTVTSAQKNPTAFYLCASRPGQGWGTEAFFGQGTRLTVV.

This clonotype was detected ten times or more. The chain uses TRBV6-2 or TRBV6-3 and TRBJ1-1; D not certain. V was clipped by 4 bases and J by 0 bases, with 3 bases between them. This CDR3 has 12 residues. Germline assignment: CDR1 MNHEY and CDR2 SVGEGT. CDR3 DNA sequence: TGTGCCAGCAGTTGGATGAACACTGAAGCTTTCTTT. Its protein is CASSWMNTEAFF.

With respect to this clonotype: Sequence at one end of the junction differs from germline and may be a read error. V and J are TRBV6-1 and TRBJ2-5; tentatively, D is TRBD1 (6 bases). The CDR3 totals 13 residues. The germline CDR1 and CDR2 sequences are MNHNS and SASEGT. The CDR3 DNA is TGTGCCAGCAATAGGGTAGGGGGAGAGACCCTGTACTTC. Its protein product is CASNRVGGETLYF.

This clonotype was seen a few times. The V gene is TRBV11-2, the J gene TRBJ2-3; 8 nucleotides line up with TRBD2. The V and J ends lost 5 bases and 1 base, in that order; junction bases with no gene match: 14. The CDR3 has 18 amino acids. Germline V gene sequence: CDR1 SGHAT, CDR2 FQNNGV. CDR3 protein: CASSPGLLLRGGTDTQYF. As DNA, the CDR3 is TGTGCCAGCAGCCCAGGCCTCCTATTGCGGGGGGGCACAGATACGCAGTATTTT. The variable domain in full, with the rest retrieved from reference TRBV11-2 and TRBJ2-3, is EAGVAQSPRYKIIEKRQSVAFWCNPISGHATLYWYQQILGQGPKLLIQFQNNGVVDDSQLPKDRFSAERLKGVDSTLKIQPAKLEDSAVYLCASSPGLLLRGGTDTQYFGPGTRLTVL.

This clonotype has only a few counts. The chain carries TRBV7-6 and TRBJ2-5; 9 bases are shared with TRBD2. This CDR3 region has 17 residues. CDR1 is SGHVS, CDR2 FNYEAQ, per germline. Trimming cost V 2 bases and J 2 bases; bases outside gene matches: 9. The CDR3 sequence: CASSLMAGGTLQETQYF. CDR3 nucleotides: TGTGCCAGCAGCTTAATGGCGGGGGGGACCCTACAAGAGACCCAGTACTTC.

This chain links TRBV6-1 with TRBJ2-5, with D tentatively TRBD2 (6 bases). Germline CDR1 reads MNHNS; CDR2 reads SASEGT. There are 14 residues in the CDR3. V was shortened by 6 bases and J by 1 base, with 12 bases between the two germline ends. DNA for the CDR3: TGTGCCAGCAGGGAGGGGCCGGCCCAAGAGACCCAGTACTTC. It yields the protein CASREGPAQETQYF.